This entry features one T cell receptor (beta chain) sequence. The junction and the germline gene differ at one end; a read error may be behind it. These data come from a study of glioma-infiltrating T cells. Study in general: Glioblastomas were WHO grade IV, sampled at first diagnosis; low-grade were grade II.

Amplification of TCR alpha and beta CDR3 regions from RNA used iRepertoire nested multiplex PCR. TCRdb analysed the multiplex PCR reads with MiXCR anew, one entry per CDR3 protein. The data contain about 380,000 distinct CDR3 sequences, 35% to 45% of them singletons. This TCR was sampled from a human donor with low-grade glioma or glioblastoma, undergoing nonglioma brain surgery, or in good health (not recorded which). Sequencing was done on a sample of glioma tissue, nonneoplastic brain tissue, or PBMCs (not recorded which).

In DNA form, the CDR3 reads TGTGCCAGCAGTAGACAGGGGGTCTACAATGGGCAGTTCTTC. Its protein is CASSRQGVYNGQFF. The chain links TRBV6-2 or TRBV6-3 to TRBJ2-1; 9 bases fit TRBD1. The CDR3 length is 14 residues. Germline V gives CDR1 MNHEY, CDR2 SVGEGT.